The present TCR beta chain was sequenced within a study of T cells after somatic rescue of genetic block. The protocol was immunoSEQ multiplex PCR, while the TCRdb copy is restricted to in-frame clones and leaves out a portion. Of 88,000 or so clones listed, around 89% are singletons. Looked up from germline, CDR1 is LNHDA and CDR2 is SQIVND (reference sequence). Deletions cut 3 bases from V and 6 bases from J, with 11 bases between. The CDR3 is 14 amino acids. This receptor was taken from a woman in her late teens or twenties. V usage is TRBV19 and J usage is TRBJ2-2; D is unresolved. Specimen: peripheral blood mononuclear cells (PBMCs). CDR3 sequence reads: CASSIPSAAGELFF. Here the CDR3 DNA reads TGTGCCAGTAGTATCCCCAGCGCAGCCGGGGAGCTGTTTTTT.